The next 27 T cell receptor beta chains were all read from a single sample in a study of blood T cell repertoires in COVID-19. Generated by immunoSEQ multiplex PCR, the TCRdb table keeps only in-frame clones and is missing some. This sample has about 160,000 clones, with approximately 79% found just once. Sequences were obtained from peripheral blood. These receptors were collected from a woman aged 80 or over with acute or convalescent COVID-19.

The V gene is TRBV6-5, the J gene TRBJ1-1; 7 nucleotides align to TRBD1. CDR3 length: 13 amino acids. The V gene end was trimmed by 5 bases and the J gene end by 6 bases; junction bases not matched to a gene: 6. CDR1 and CDR2 from the germline V gene are MNHEY and SVGAGI. CDR3 bases: TGTGCCAGCAGTACAATAGGGACAGCTGAAGCTTTCTTT. Its protein is CASSTIGTAEAFF.

The chain is built from TRBV27 and TRBJ1-1; the match to TRBD1 covers 7 bases. CDR3 length equals 16 residues. Trimming cost V 5 bases and J 7 bases; bases outside gene matches: 16. CDR1 MNHEY and CDR2 SMNVEV come from the germline V gene (reference sequence). For the CDR3, the DNA is TGTGCCAGCAGTACCAGAAAATTACAGGGGTTGGATGAAGCTTTCTTT. It specifies CASSTRKLQGLDEAFF.

The V call is TRBV5-1, the J call TRBJ1-1, with 7 bases lining up with TRBD1. The trim removed 6 bases at V and 0 bases at J, leaving 8 bases unmatched. The CDR3 is 15 amino acids. Germline loops: CDR1 SGHRS, CDR2 YFSETQ. CDR3 protein: CASKLETGLNTEAFF. DNA of the CDR3: TGCGCCAGCAAATTGGAGACAGGGTTGAACACTGAAGCTTTCTTT. Using reference TRBV5-1 and TRBJ1-1 for the parts outside the CDR3, the full variable domain is KAGVTQTPRYLIKTRGQQVTLSCSPISGHRSVSWYQQTPGQGLQFLFEYFSETQRNKGNFPGRFSGRQFSNSRSEMNVSTLELGDSALYLCASKLETGLNTEAFFGQGTRLTVV.

This clone turned up a few times. The chain links TRBV7-9 to TRBJ2-5; 8 bases line up with TRBD2. This CDR3 comprises 16 residues. Per the germline V gene, CDR1 is SEHNR and CDR2 is FQNEAQ (reference sequence). Trimming took 5 bases from V and 2 from J; bases not matched to a gene: 10. For the CDR3, the DNA is TGTGCCAGCAGCATCCCAGCGGGAGACGGGCAAGAGACCCAGTACTTC. This gives the protein CASSIPAGDGQETQYF.

The chain combines TRBV5-6 with TRBJ1-5; D uncertain. The germline gives CDR1 SGHDT, CDR2 YYEEEE. This CDR3 contains 16 residues. V was clipped by 0 bases and J by 5 bases, with 15 bases between them. The CDR3 DNA is TGTGCCAGCAGCTTGGGTCCAGTTTTGGAGGATCAGCCCCAGCATTTT. This sequence encodes CASSLGPVLEDQPQHF. Full variable domain (outside the CDR3, taken from reference TRBV5-6 and TRBJ1-5): DAGVTQSPTHLIKTRGQQVTLRCSPKSGHDTVSWYQQALGQGPQFIFQYYEEEERQRGNFPDRFSGHQFPNYSSELNVNALLLGDSALYLCASSLGPVLEDQPQHFGDGTRLSIL.

This clone was detected ten times or more. J is TRBJ2-3 and V is TRBV6-4; TRBD2 matches 9 bases. Trimming at V came to 3 bases and at J to 2 bases, leaving 3 bases not matched to a gene. The CDR3 has 15 amino acids. Germline values: CDR1 MRHNA, CDR2 SNTAGT. CDR3: CASSEGGGATDTQYF. The CDR3 DNA reads as TGTGCCAGCAGTGAGGGCGGGGGGGCCACAGATACGCAGTATTTT.

DNA for the CDR3: TGTGCCAGCTCACCCAACGCAGGGGCACTTGACTATGGCTACACCTTC. Translating gives CASSPNAGALDYGYTF. The chain employs TRBV18 and TRBJ1-2, with a possible D match to TRBD1 (6 bases). The CDR3 contains 16 residues. V lost 3 bases, J lost 3 bases, and 17 bases lay in between. The germline V gene has CDR1 KGHSH and CDR2 LQKENI.

This clone has more than one count but fewer than ten. This chain joins TRBV4-2 and TRBJ2-7, with 10 bases identical to TRBD2. V trimming: 4 bases; J trimming: 4 bases; junction bases outside the gene matches: 7. This CDR3 is built from 15 residues. The germline CDR1 and CDR2 sequences are LGHNA and YNFKEQ. The DNA of the CDR3 is TGTGCCAGCAGCCGACCCGGACTAGCGGAATACGAGCAGTACTTC. Translated: CASSRPGLAEYEQYF.

The rearrangement uses TRBV2 and TRBJ2-2, with 8 bases aligning to TRBD1. The CDR3 has 15 amino acids. Germline loops: CDR1 SNHLY, CDR2 FYNNEI. The ends lost 5 bases at V and 5 bases at J; junction bases unmatched: 7. The CDR3 region has the DNA TGTGCCAGCAGTATCCAGGGGGCGTGGACCGGGGAGCTGTTTTTT. This gives the protein CASSIQGAWTGELFF. The complete variable domain, with remaining parts taken from reference TRBV2 and TRBJ2-2, reads EPEVTQTPSHQVTQMGQEVILRCVPISNHLYFYWYRQILGQKVEFLVSFYNNEISEKSEIFDDQFSVERPDGSNFTLKIRSTKLEDSAMYFCASSIQGAWTGELFFGEGSRLTVL.

CDR3 coding DNA: TGTGCCAGCTCACTAACGCAGGGTTCCGGGGAGCTGTTTTTT. Its translation: CASSLTQGSGELFF. The genes are TRBV18 and TRBJ2-2, with D perhaps TRBD1 (5 bases). The CDR3 covers 14 residues. V was cut by 4 bases and J by 6 bases, with 12 bases left in between. Looked up from germline, CDR1 is KGHSH and CDR2 is LQKENI.

Remarks on this clone: Other DNA sequences in the same sample also yield this CDR3. This rearrangement joins TRBV19 to TRBJ2-7, with 11 bases that match TRBD2. V shed 5 bases and J 3 bases; nucleotides not matched to a gene: 0. The CDR3 consists of 13 residues. Germline-derived CDR1 and CDR2 are LNHDA and SQIVND (reference sequence). In DNA form, the CDR3 reads TGTGCCAGTAGTGGACTAGCGGGCTACGAGCAGTACTTC. It codes for CASSGLAGYEQYF.

The chain is built from TRBV29-1 and TRBJ2-3; tentatively, D is TRBD2 (5 bases). This CDR3 has 11 amino acids. Trimming shortened V by 2 bases and J by 11 bases, and 11 bases separated the two germline ends. Germline values: CDR1 SQVTM, CDR2 ANQGSEA. DNA for the CDR3: TGCAGCGTTGAACCTAGCCATGAGCAGTATTTT. Protein: CSVEPSHEQYF.

The gene calls are TRBV7-3 and TRBJ2-5; weak D call: TRBD1 (5 bases). The germline V gene has CDR1 SGHTA and CDR2 FQGTGA. The CDR3 spans 13 residues. Deletions cut 3 bases from V and 0 bases from J, with 5 bases between. The CDR3 region is CASSLDNQETQYF. CDR3 bases: TGTGCCAGCAGCTTGGACAACCAAGAGACCCAGTACTTC.

The CDR3 DNA reads as TGTGCCAGCAGCCTGACGTGGGGCGGATCCTACGAGCAGTACTTC. It encodes CASSLTWGGSYEQYF. The chain combines TRBV12-1 with TRBJ2-7; no DNA check was done on the table's D call, TRBD1. TRBV12-1 is a pseudogene locus. This CDR3 has 15 amino acids.

The V and J genes are TRBV6-2 or TRBV6-3 and TRBJ2-2; D call uncertain. This CDR3 comprises 14 residues. Germline V CDR1 and CDR2: MNHEY, SVGEGT. V was cut by 5 bases and J by 4 bases, with 11 bases left in between. The CDR3 protein is CASSEHSSTGELFF. CDR3 nucleotides: TGTGCCAGCAGTGAGCACTCGAGCACCGGGGAGCTGTTTTTT.

DNA of the CDR3: TGTGCCAGCACCATACCGGGACAGCCCTATAATTCACCCCTCCACTTT. This encodes CASTIPGQPYNSPLHF. The rearrangement uses TRBV9 and TRBJ1-6; TRBD1 matches at 7 bases. The CDR3 has 16 amino acids. Trimming took 6 bases from V and 2 from J; bases not matched to a gene: 8. Germline V lookup: CDR1 SGDLS, CDR2 YYNGEE.

The chain carries TRBV6-2 or TRBV6-3 and TRBJ2-5; 10 positions agree with TRBD2. Germline loops: CDR1 MNHEY, CDR2 SVGEGT. The length of the CDR3 is 14 residues. With 5 bases clipped from V and 11 bases from J, the junction kept 11 bases outside the gene matches. The CDR3 nucleotides read TGTGCCAGCAGTAGCGGGGGGGACTCTCAAACTCAGTACTTC. Amino acid sequence: CASSSGGDSQTQYF.

The chain uses TRBV25-1 and TRBJ1-4; D is unclear. Germline V gene lookup returns CDR1 MGHDK and CDR2 SYGVNS. The CDR3 totals 14 residues. V lost 3 bases to trimming and J lost 5 bases, with 10 bases between them. Here the CDR3 DNA reads TGTGCCAGCAGTGATCCCCCCGCGAATGAAAAACTGTTTTTT. Translated: CASSDPPANEKLFF.

The rearrangement uses TRBV6-5 and TRBJ2-3; the match to TRBD2 covers 10 bases. The CDR3 is made up of 13 amino acids. The V gene end was trimmed by 9 bases and the J gene end by 5 bases; junction bases not matched to a gene: 5. Germline lookup yields CDR1 MNHEY and CDR2 SVGAGI. In DNA, the CDR3 is TGTGCCAGTGCGATAGCGGGGGGAGATACGCAGTATTTT. It yields the protein CASAIAGGDTQYF.

The chain has TRBV4-1 and TRBJ1-4; D might be TRBD1 (6 bases). The V gene lost 1 base and the J gene lost 1 base, with 10 bases spanning the gap. CDR3 length: 16 amino acids. The germline V gene has CDR1 MGHRA and CDR2 YSYEKL. The CDR3 spells CASSQATGITNEKLFF. The CDR3 DNA reads as TGCGCCAGCAGCCAAGCCACAGGGATAACTAATGAAAAACTGTTTTTT.

This clone was recorded a few times. The chain employs TRBV5-6 and TRBJ2-7; possibly TRBD2 for D (6 bases). Germline-derived CDR1 and CDR2 are SGHDT and YYEEEE. V was cut by 2 bases and J by 5 bases, with 20 bases left in between. The CDR3 runs to 16 residues. DNA of the CDR3: TGTGCCAGCAGCTTTGGGGCCCGGGGAGGAATTAACGAGCAGTACTTC. Residues: CASSFGARGGINEQYF.

V and J are TRBV9 and TRBJ2-3; D is unresolved. Trimming took 3 bases from V and 8 from J, leaving 10 bases between them. This CDR3 is 12 amino acids long. Germline V gives CDR1 SGDLS, CDR2 YYNGEE. This CDR3 is CASSATLGTQYF. CDR3 coding DNA: TGTGCCAGCAGCGCGACATTAGGTACGCAGTATTTT.

The chain combines TRBV7-9 with TRBJ2-3, with 8 bases aligning to TRBD1. Germline CDR1 and CDR2: SEHNR and FQNEAQ (reference sequence). This CDR3 has 15 residues. The V and J ends lost 6 bases and 5 bases, in that order; junction bases with no gene match: 10. For the CDR3, the DNA is TGTGCCAGCAGACGGACAGGGCCCGAGGGAGATACGCAGTATTTT. Translated, it gives CASRRTGPEGDTQYF.

This chain uses TRBV5-1 with TRBJ2-1, with D unclear. Germline V gene data show CDR1 as SGHRS and CDR2 as YFSETQ. Trimming removed 1 base from V and 6 bases from J, with 11 bases in between. The CDR3 extends over 14 amino acids. As DNA, the CDR3 is TGCGCCAGCAGCTTGTTCCCAGGAATCAATGAGCAGTTCTTC. This translates into CASSLFPGINEQFF.

The chain uses TRBV5-1 and TRBJ2-2; D call uncertain. The V end lost 5 bases, the J end lost 5 bases, and 16 bases lay between the germline ends. The CDR3 runs 15 residues. Germline CDR1 reads SGHRS; CDR2 reads YFSETQ. The CDR3 DNA reads as TGCGCCAGCAGTGGCGCAGCCCCCGGGACCGGGGAGCTGTTTTTT. Amino acid sequence: CASSGAAPGTGELFF. Drawing the rest from reference TRBV5-1 and TRBJ2-2, the complete variable domain is KAGVTQTPRYLIKTRGQQVTLSCSPISGHRSVSWYQQTPGQGLQFLFEYFSETQRNKGNFPGRFSGRQFSNSRSEMNVSTLELGDSALYLCASSGAAPGTGELFFGEGSRLTVL.

The gene calls are TRBV5-6 and TRBJ1-1, with D perhaps TRBD1 (6 bases). This CDR3 has 15 amino acids. Germline CDR1 is SGHDT and CDR2 is YYEEEE. V was cut by 4 bases and J by 1 base, with 14 bases left in between. In DNA, the CDR3 is TGTGCCAGCAGCACCTATGCAGGGGCGAACACTGAAGCTTTCTTT. It translates to CASSTYAGANTEAFF.

CDR3 bases: TGCGCCAGCAGGAGGACAGCCAACACTGAAGCTTTCTTT. It yields the protein CASRRTANTEAFF. The chain has TRBV10-2 and TRBJ1-1, with D possibly matching TRBD1 (6 bases). The CDR3 loop spans 13 amino acids. Germline CDR1 WSHSY, CDR2 SAAADI. Trimming pared 6 bases from V and 2 bases from J, leaving 10 bases between.